One and the same sample provided the 24 T cell receptor beta chains below, sequenced in a study of cytomegalovirus exposure and HLA in healthy donors. This PCR relied on a set of 60 Vbeta primers and 13 Jbeta primers. The repertoire was sequenced with immunoSEQ multiplex PCR; TCRdb's copy has only in-frame clones and lacks some. Of under 55,000 clones in the sample, over 60% were seen once. The sample consisted of PBMCs. The origin of the receptors is a woman aged 45 to 65 in good health and CMV-seronegative.

The chain joins TRBV19 to TRBJ1-2, with 7 positions matching TRBD1. This CDR3 is built from 14 residues. The junction had 9 bases not matched to a gene; V was cut back by 6 bases and J by 5 bases. Germline CDR1 reads LNHDA; CDR2 reads SQIVND (reference sequence). Here the CDR3 reads CASRVPGQRYGYTF. Here the CDR3 DNA reads TGTGCCAGTAGAGTCCCGGGACAGAGATATGGCTACACCTTC.

This rearrangement joins TRBV9 to TRBJ1-1; no definite D call. There are 13 residues in the CDR3. Trimming pared 4 bases from V and 1 base from J, leaving 8 bases between. CDR1 is SGDLS and CDR2 is YYNGEE in the germline V gene. CDR3 loop: CASSRRGNTEAFF. For the CDR3, the DNA is TGTGCCAGCAGCCGCCGGGGGAACACTGAAGCTTTCTTT.

With respect to this clone: Here the CDR3 omits its conserved ending phenylalanine or tryptophan, so a read error is the likely source. The limits of the CDR3 on the DNA are not certain, so only TCRdb's listed CDR3 is given. The V and J genes are TRBV13 and TRBJ1-6. Germline CDR1 reads PRHDT; CDR2 reads FYEKMQ (reference sequence). With termini counted, the CDR3 has 13 amino acids. The CDR3 region is CASSFRGSSPLQV.

J is TRBJ1-5 and V is TRBV27; maybe TRBD1 (6 bases). The germline V and J ends were trimmed by 9 bases and 7 bases, with 13 bases remaining between them. The CDR3 extends over 12 amino acids. Germline V gene lookup returns CDR1 MNHEY and CDR2 SMNVEV (reference sequence). CDR3 sequence reads: CASRTQGQPQHF. The CDR3 DNA reads as TGTGCCAGTAGGACACAGGGACAGCCCCAGCATTTT.

The chain is built from TRBV9 and TRBJ1-1; D may be TRBD1 (6 bases). The germline V gene encodes CDR1 SGDLS and CDR2 YYNGEE. V gave up 2 bases and J gave up 3 bases, with 11 bases separating them. This CDR3 contains 14 residues. Written as DNA, the CDR3 is TGTGCCAGCAGCGTGCGGGGGCGAGACACTGAAGCTTTCTTT. Its protein product is CASSVRGRDTEAFF.

This clone was counted a single time. This sample includes further DNA sequences coding for the same CDR3. DNA for the CDR3: TGTGCCAGCAGCTTTGACAGGGGGCGCGAGCAGTACTTC. This translates into CASSFDRGREQYF. The chain couples TRBV7-2 to TRBJ2-7; 10 nucleotides align to TRBD1. Germline CDR1 SGHTA, CDR2 FQGNSA. With 3 bases clipped from V and 6 bases from J, the junction kept 2 bases outside the gene matches. The CDR3 totals 13 residues.

DNA of the CDR3: TGTGCCACCTCACTAGACTCCTACAATGAGCAGTTCTTC. This gives the protein CATSLDSYNEQFF. The J gene is TRBJ2-1, the V gene TRBV2; TRBD2 is a possible D gene (5 bases). CDR1 is SNHLY and CDR2 is FYNNEI in the germline V gene. CDR3 length: 13 residues. V lost 10 bases, J lost 0 bases, and 10 bases lay in between.

The chain uses TRBV10-2 and TRBJ2-7; 11 bases are shared with TRBD2. With 9 bases clipped from V and 1 base from J, the junction kept 2 bases outside the gene matches. This CDR3 region has 13 residues. Germline values: CDR1 WSHSY, CDR2 SAAADI. The CDR3 spells CASGTSGSYEQYF. In nucleotides, the CDR3 is TGCGCCAGTGGGACTAGCGGATCCTACGAGCAGTACTTC.

The sample holds a few counts of this clone. J is TRBJ1-2 and V is TRBV2; TRBD1 matches 9 bases. After removal of 1 base from V and 5 bases from J, the junction contained 14 bases not matched to a gene. CDR3 length: 18 residues. Per germline, CDR1 SNHLY and CDR2 FYNNEI. The CDR3 DNA reads TGTGCCAGCAGTGAAGGCACAGGGGGCGATCTAGGAGGATATGGCTACACCTTC. As protein: CASSEGTGGDLGGYGYTF.

V usage is TRBV19 and J usage is TRBJ1-2, with 9 bases lining up with TRBD1. The V gene's germline CDR1 is LNHDA and CDR2 SQIVND (reference sequence). The J segment lost 6 bases and the V segment lost 6 bases, leaving 8 bases of the junction unmatched. The CDR3 consists of 14 residues. CDR3 coding DNA: TGTGCCAGTAGGCCAACAGGGGGCGGCGATGGCTACACCTTC. This gives the protein CASRPTGGGDGYTF.

This chain connects TRBV9 to TRBJ2-7; 7 bases align to TRBD1. The CDR3 sequence is 15 residues long. Germline assignment: CDR1 SGDLS and CDR2 YYNGEE. The V segment lost 0 bases and the J segment 3 bases; nucleotides outside the gene matches: 6. CDR3 in amino acids: CASSVDGTERYEQYF. CDR3 sequence (DNA): TGTGCCAGCAGCGTAGACGGGACAGAGCGCTACGAGCAGTACTTC.

The genes are TRBV2 and TRBJ2-7; tentative D call: TRBD2 (5 bases). Germline V gene sequence: CDR1 SNHLY, CDR2 FYNNEI. V was pared by 7 bases and J by 1 base, with 20 bases between. The CDR3 is 16 residues long. CDR3 nucleotides: TGTGCCAGCAAGGAGGTCGCTCTTTTGGCGTCCTACGAGCAGTACTTC. As protein: CASKEVALLASYEQYF.

The rearrangement joins TRBV2 to TRBJ2-7; D is unresolved. The CDR3 covers 11 residues. Trimming stripped 3 bases from V and 5 bases from J, with 5 bases between. Germline CDR1 is SNHLY and CDR2 is FYNNEI. For the CDR3, the DNA is TGTGCCAGCAGTGATATCGACGAGCAGTACTTC. Amino acids: CASSDIDEQYF.

The chain is built from TRBV9 and TRBJ2-3; 10 nucleotides agree with TRBD1. Germline assignment: CDR1 SGDLS and CDR2 YYNGEE. The length of the CDR3 is 17 residues. The ends lost 2 bases at V and 6 bases at J; junction bases unmatched: 12. CDR3 in DNA: TGTGCCAGCAGCGTCGGGACAGGGGCCTCTGGCATGGATACGCAGTATTTT. This codes for CASSVGTGASGMDTQYF.

The V call is TRBV5-8, the J call TRBJ1-2; D not certain. Germline CDR1 reads SGHTS; CDR2 reads YDEGEE. This CDR3 spans 14 amino acids. Between the trimmed V and J ends, which lost 3 bases and 2 bases, there was a span of 11 bases. For the CDR3, the DNA is TGTGCCAGCAGCTATTGGGCGGGCAACTATGGCTACACCTTC. Amino acids: CASSYWAGNYGYTF.

A few counts support this clone. The rearrangement uses TRBV29-1 and TRBJ1-1; the D is unclear. Germline CDR1 and CDR2: SQVTM and ANQGSEA. The CDR3 contains 12 residues. V was pared by 7 bases and J by 1 base, with 10 bases between. The CDR3 bases are TGCAGCGGGATACGGGGGAACACTGAAGCTTTCTTT. Protein product: CSGIRGNTEAFF. The whole variable domain, remainder taken from reference TRBV29-1 and TRBJ1-1, is SAVISQKPSRDICQRGTSLTIQCQVDSQVTMMFWYRQQPGQSLTLIATANQGSEATYESGFVIDKFPISRPNLTFSTLTVSNMSPEDSSIYLCSGIRGNTEAFFGQGTRLTVV.

This clone showed up just a few times. The chain combines TRBV5-1 with TRBJ1-5; 8 nucleotides agree with TRBD1. V dropped 0 bases and J dropped 3; count of bases not matched to a gene: 2. The CDR3 sequence is 15 residues long. From germline, CDR1 is SGHRS and CDR2 YFSETQ. Here the CDR3 reads CASSLGQGNNQPQHF. In DNA, the CDR3 is TGCGCCAGCAGCTTGGGACAGGGGAACAATCAGCCCCAGCATTTT.

CDR3 nucleotide sequence: TGCGCCAGCAGCTTGGATCCGGGATCGACCTACAATGAGCAGTTCTTC. Amino acids: CASSLDPGSTYNEQFF. The chain recombines TRBV5-1 with TRBJ2-1, with D perhaps matching TRBD2 (5 bases). V was pared by 0 bases and J by 2 bases, with 12 bases between. CDR1 SGHRS and CDR2 YFSETQ come from the germline V gene. The CDR3 spans 16 residues.

This clone was seen only a few times. This chain connects TRBV18 to TRBJ1-2; 10 bases fit TRBD1. With V trimmed by 3 bases and J by 5 bases, 6 bases remained unmatched. The CDR3 totals 15 residues. Germline V gene sequence: CDR1 KGHSH, CDR2 LQKENI. The CDR3, as DNA: TGTGCCAGCTCACCTCCGACAGGGGGCAGTTATGGCTACACCTTC. The encoded protein is CASSPPTGGSYGYTF.

This clone occurred a few times. V and J are TRBV19 and TRBJ1-5, with D perhaps matching TRBD1 (6 bases). In germline, CDR1 is LNHDA, CDR2 SQIVND (reference sequence). This CDR3 spans 12 amino acids. The ends were cut back, 9 bases at V and 4 bases at J, with 10 bases in the middle. CDR3 in DNA: TGTGCCAGCCGCCAGGGGAATCAGCCCCAGCATTTT. It yields the protein CASRQGNQPQHF.

V is TRBV6-5 and J is TRBJ2-1; no firm D call. CDR3 length: 14 amino acids. V was pared by 0 bases and J by 5 bases, with 8 bases between. CDR1 and CDR2 (germline): MNHEY, SVGAGI. The CDR3 DNA sequence: TGTGCCAGCAGTTACTCTGTCAGTAACAATGAGCAGTTCTTC. It encodes CASSYSVSNNEQFF.

The chain uses TRBV9 and TRBJ2-2, with 8 bases matching TRBD2. Germline V gene data show CDR1 as SGDLS and CDR2 as YYNGEE. V was clipped by 0 bases and J by 8 bases; unmatched bases: 9. The CDR3 extends over 16 amino acids. The CDR3 region is CASSVVPAGVAGELFF. For the CDR3, the DNA is TGTGCCAGCAGCGTAGTACCAGCGGGAGTAGCTGGGGAGCTGTTTTTT.

The DNA of the CDR3 is TGTGCCAGCCAGAAGGGACAGATGAACACTGAAGCTTTCTTT. It specifies CASQKGQMNTEAFF. V gene TRBV14 combines with J gene TRBJ1-1, with TRBD1 matching 7 bases. The CDR3 extends over 14 amino acids. The V segment lost 8 bases and the J segment 0 bases; nucleotides outside the gene matches: 6. CDR1 SGHDN and CDR2 FVKESK come from the germline V gene.

The chain combines TRBV19 with TRBJ1-2, with TRBD1 matching 8 bases. This CDR3 region has 15 residues. V shed 1 base and J 3 bases; nucleotides not matched to a gene: 4. Germline V gene data show CDR1 as LNHDA and CDR2 as SQIVND (reference sequence). CDR3 sequence (DNA): TGTGCCAGTAGTATAGTTCCGACAGGGGACTATGGCTACACCTTC. Protein product: CASSIVPTGDYGYTF.